Shown below are 32 T cell receptor beta chains from a single sample sequenced in a study of T cell responses to AZD1222 COVID-19 vaccine. Profiling relied on immunoSEQ multiplex PCR, and the TCRdb table lists in-frame clones only, not all of them. The table has over 100,000 clones, roughly 94% seen once. The sequencing here drew on peripheral blood, taken on day 0 of AZD1222 vaccination. These receptors all stem from an adult in good health.

The count of this clone is one. The CDR3 DNA reads as TGCGCCAGCAGCCCCATGGGACTGAACAATGAAAAACTGTTTTTT. This translates into CASSPMGLNNEKLFF. This chain joins TRBV4-1 and TRBJ1-4, with D perhaps matching TRBD1 (5 bases). V was clipped by 4 bases and J by 5 bases, with 14 bases between them. This CDR3 spans 15 amino acids. CDR1 and CDR2 (germline): MGHRA, YSYEKL.

The gene calls are TRBV3-1 (or the pseudogene TRBV3-2) and TRBJ1-2, with D possibly matching TRBD1 (6 bases). There are 12 residues in the CDR3. Germline assignment: CDR1 LGHDT and CDR2 YNNKEL (reference sequence). Trimming removed 4 bases from V and 3 bases from J, with 6 bases in between. In nucleotides, the CDR3 is TGTGCCAGCAGCCGGACAGACTATGGCTACACCTTC. Amino acid sequence: CASSRTDYGYTF.

The gene calls are TRBV7-8 and TRBJ2-3; no reliable D call. Germline assignment: CDR1 SGHVS and CDR2 FQNEAQ. The CDR3 runs to 14 residues. V lost 1 base and J lost 4, with 9 bases in between. CDR3 loop: CASSLGIHSDTQYF. CDR3 DNA: TGTGCCAGCAGCTTAGGGATCCATTCAGATACGCAGTATTTT.

The rearrangement links TRBV4-2 to TRBJ2-7; 11 bases map to TRBD1. Germline V gives CDR1 LGHNA, CDR2 YNFKEQ. This CDR3 is 16 amino acids long. J was trimmed by 2 bases and V by 1 base; bases with no gene match: 4. The CDR3 sequence is CASSQGGTGGTYEQYF. As DNA, the CDR3 is TGTGCCAGCAGCCAAGGCGGGACAGGGGGAACCTACGAGCAGTACTTC.

The chain combines TRBV3-1 (or the pseudogene TRBV3-2) with TRBJ1-1, with D possibly being TRBD1 (6 bases). V gave up 2 bases and J gave up 2 bases, with 9 bases separating them. CDR3 length: 14 residues. CDR1 LGHDT and CDR2 YNNKEL come from the germline V gene (reference sequence). The CDR3 coding sequence is TGTGCCAGCAGCCAATGGACAGAAAACACTGAAGCTTTCTTT. Translation gives CASSQWTENTEAFF.

The chain combines TRBV27 with TRBJ2-1; D uncertain. The V end lost 5 bases, the J end lost 4 bases, and 3 bases lay between the germline ends. CDR3 length: 11 amino acids. CDR1 is MNHEY and CDR2 is SMNVEV in the germline V gene (reference sequence). This CDR3 is CASSTYNEQFF. CDR3 DNA sequence: TGTGCCAGCAGTACATACAATGAGCAGTTCTTC.

The V and J genes are TRBV7-2 and TRBJ1-3; TRBD1 is a possible D gene (6 bases). The V and J ends lost 4 bases and 3 bases respectively, with 16 bases between them. The CDR3 is made up of 16 amino acids. Germline CDR1 and CDR2: SGHTA and FQGNSA. CDR3 in amino acids: CASSSRGGVGGNTIYF. The CDR3 DNA is TGTGCCAGCAGCTCCAGGGGAGGGGTTGGTGGAAACACCATATATTTT.

V and J are TRBV27 and TRBJ2-5; 8 bases line up with TRBD1. This CDR3 region has 14 residues. Germline CDR1 is MNHEY and CDR2 is SMNVEV (reference sequence). CDR3 amino acids: CSTGQGLAIKTQYF. The CDR3 DNA reads TGTTCTACAGGACAGGGTCTTGCAATAAAGACCCAGTACTTC.

This chain uses TRBV7-9 with TRBJ1-6; weak D call: TRBD1 (5 bases). Per the germline V gene, CDR1 is SEHNR and CDR2 is FQNEAQ (reference sequence). With 5 bases removed from V and 8 bases from J, the gap between germline ends came to 16 bases. CDR3 length equals 15 residues. In DNA, the CDR3 is TGTGCCAGCAGCGTCAGGGCGCTCGGGGATTCACCCCTCCACTTT. Protein sequence: CASSVRALGDSPLHF.

The rearrangement joins TRBV2 to TRBJ1-2; D is ambiguous. CDR1 SNHLY and CDR2 FYNNEI come from the germline V gene. There are 13 residues in the CDR3. The germline V and J ends were trimmed by 5 bases and 3 bases, with 10 bases remaining between them. The CDR3 loop is CASSPGRDYGYTF. In nucleotides, the CDR3 is TGTGCCAGCAGTCCTGGACGTGACTATGGCTACACCTTC.

The chain links TRBV18 to TRBJ2-7; D call uncertain. There are 15 residues in the CDR3. Trimming took 0 bases from V and 2 from J, leaving 11 bases between them. CDR1 KGHSH and CDR2 LQKENI come from the germline V gene. The CDR3 reads CASSPPLDGTYEQYF. The CDR3, as DNA: TGTGCCAGCTCACCACCACTGGACGGAACCTACGAGCAGTACTTC.

This clone was seen just once. This rearrangement joins TRBV7-8 to TRBJ2-1, with D tentatively TRBD2 (5 bases). This CDR3 region has 13 residues. Germline CDR1 and CDR2: SGHVS and FQNEAQ. V was shortened by 5 bases and J by 9 bases, with 14 bases between the two germline ends. CDR3 sequence reads: CASSLAGKAEQFF. The CDR3, as DNA: TGTGCCAGCAGCCTCGCCGGGAAGGCTGAGCAGTTCTTC. Supplemented by reference TRBV7-8 and TRBJ2-1, the full variable domain reads GAGVSQSPRYKVAKRGQDVALRCDPISGHVSLFWYQQALGQGPEFLTYFQNEAQLDKSGLPSDRFFAERPEGSVSTLKIQRTQQEDSAVYLCASSLAGKAEQFFGPGTRLTVL.

The V gene is TRBV19, the J gene TRBJ1-4; D ambiguous. Germline lookup yields CDR1 LNHDA and CDR2 SQIVND (reference sequence). The ends were cut back, 0 bases at V and 6 bases at J, with 17 bases in the middle. This CDR3 spans 17 amino acids. The CDR3 DNA sequence: TGTGCCAGTAGTATAGATTGGGGAGAGGGTCTGGATGAAAAACTGTTTTTT. It codes for CASSIDWGEGLDEKLFF.

The rearrangement joins TRBV5-4 to TRBJ2-1, with 8 bases matching TRBD1. This CDR3 region has 19 residues. The ends lost 4 bases at V and 0 bases at J; junction bases unmatched: 15. Germline CDR1 reads SGHNT; CDR2 reads YYREEE (reference sequence). CDR3 in DNA: TGTGCCAGCAGCCCACCGGGACAGGATTCCCTTAGCTCCTACAATGAGCAGTTCTTC. As protein: CASSPPGQDSLSSYNEQFF. Full variable domain (missing parts from reference TRBV5-4 and TRBJ2-1): ETGVTQSPTHLIKTRGQQVTLRCSSQSGHNTVSWYQQALGQGPQFIFQYYREEENGRGNFPPRFSGLQFPNYSSELNVNALELDDSALYLCASSPPGQDSLSSYNEQFFGPGTRLTVL.

This chain joins TRBV7-9 and TRBJ1-1; D is ambiguous. Trimming left V 1 base short and J 1 base short, with 10 bases between. CDR3 length: 15 amino acids. CDR1 and CDR2 from the germline V gene are SEHNR and FQNEAQ (reference sequence). The CDR3 sequence is CASSLDPFKNTEAFF. CDR3 DNA sequence: TGTGCCAGCAGCTTAGACCCCTTCAAGAACACTGAAGCTTTCTTT. Supplemented by reference TRBV7-9 and TRBJ1-1, the full variable domain reads DTGVSQNPRHKITKRGQNVTFRCDPISEHNRLYWYRQTLGQGPEFLTYFQNEAQLEKSRLLSDRFSAERPKGSFSTLEIQRTEQGDSAMYLCASSLDPFKNTEAFFGQGTRLTVV.

A single count supports this clone. The J gene is TRBJ1-2, the V gene TRBV7-3; D is possibly TRBD1 (5 bases). The CDR3 is 15 residues long. Germline V gene data show CDR1 as SGHTA and CDR2 as FQGTGA. Trimming took off 2 bases at V and 7 bases at J, with 17 bases between the two ends. The CDR3 reads CASSLGPGGAFGYTF. In nucleotides, the CDR3 is TGTGCCAGCAGCTTAGGGCCGGGAGGGGCGTTTGGCTACACCTTC.

V usage is TRBV7-2 and J usage is TRBJ2-1; D possibly corresponds to TRBD1 (6 bases). The CDR3 runs 14 residues. Trimming shortened V by 1 base and J by 6 bases, and 10 bases separated the two germline ends. Per the germline V gene, CDR1 is SGHTA and CDR2 is FQGNSA. The CDR3: CASSLVGQINEQFF. The CDR3 DNA follows: TGTGCCAGCAGCTTAGTTGGACAGATCAATGAGCAGTTCTTC.

The gene calls are TRBV28 and TRBJ1-2; 12 bases map to TRBD1. Germline-derived CDR1 and CDR2 are MDHEN and SYDVKM. The CDR3 is 15 amino acids. The junction had 11 bases not matched to a gene; V was cut back by 7 bases and J by 8 bases. CDR3 DNA sequence: TGTGCCAGCAACCCGGGACAGGGGGCGCTGGCGGGCTACACCTTC. Encoded protein: CASNPGQGALAGYTF.

The J gene is TRBJ2-3, the V gene TRBV7-2; D gene unclear. The length of the CDR3 is 15 residues. V lost 5 bases, J lost 2 bases, and 14 bases lay in between. Germline CDR1 reads SGHTA; CDR2 reads FQGNSA. The CDR3 DNA reads TGTGCCAGCAGCCCACAAGGTAGCTCCACAGATACGCAGTATTTT. As protein: CASSPQGSSTDTQYF.

The chain joins TRBV30 to TRBJ2-7; TRBD2 matches 11 bases. The germline CDR1 and CDR2 sequences are GTSNPN and SVGIG (reference sequence). V was clipped by 0 bases and J by 6 bases; unmatched bases: 7. This CDR3 contains 15 residues. CDR3 region: CAWSVLAGGSGEQYF. In nucleotides, the CDR3 is TGTGCCTGGAGTGTGCTAGCGGGAGGCTCGGGCGAGCAGTACTTC.

V is TRBV6-5 and J is TRBJ2-1; the match to TRBD2 covers 9 bases. CDR1 and CDR2 (germline): MNHEY, SVGAGI. V dropped 6 bases and J dropped 7; count of bases not matched to a gene: 10. CDR3 length: 15 amino acids. The CDR3 sequence: CASRTSGTSWNEQFF. The CDR3 region has the DNA TGTGCCAGCAGAACTTCCGGGACTAGCTGGAATGAGCAGTTCTTC.

The chain carries TRBV28 and TRBJ2-7, with D possibly being TRBD1 (6 bases). Germline V gene sequence: CDR1 MDHEN, CDR2 SYDVKM. The CDR3 is 15 amino acids. Trimming took off 7 bases at V and 3 bases at J, with 19 bases between the two ends. CDR3 loop: CASNPRRGIFYEQYF. For the CDR3, the DNA is TGTGCCAGCAATCCGCGCAGGGGTATCTTCTACGAGCAGTACTTC. Variable domain in full (rest from reference TRBV28 and TRBJ2-7): DVKVTQSSRYLVKRTGEKVFLECVQDMDHENMFWYRQDPGLGLRLIYFSYDVKMKEKGDIPEGYSVSREKKERFSLILESASTNQTSMYLCASNPRRGIFYEQYFGPGTRLTVT.

The chain is built from TRBV6-1 and TRBJ1-5; 9 nucleotides match TRBD1. J was trimmed by 9 bases and V by 3 bases; bases with no gene match: 9. Germline CDR1 and CDR2: MNHNS and SASEGT. The CDR3 is 15 amino acids. The CDR3 DNA sequence: TGTGCCAGCAGTGACCATCGACAGGGGGACCGGCCCCAGCATTTT. This sequence encodes CASSDHRQGDRPQHF.

This chain uses TRBV5-5 with TRBJ2-7; weak D call: TRBD1 (6 bases). From germline, CDR1 is SGHKS and CDR2 YYEKEE (reference sequence). The CDR3 runs 15 residues. V dropped 3 bases and J dropped 2 bases, with 15 bases sitting between them. CDR3 sequence (DNA): TGTGCCAGCAGCTCAGGGGTAACAGGCCCCTACGAGCAGTACTTC. Protein sequence: CASSSGVTGPYEQYF.

The rearrangement joins TRBV5-6 to TRBJ2-2; 7 bases match TRBD2. This CDR3 comprises 17 residues. After removal of 7 bases from V and 0 bases from J, the junction contained 12 bases not matched to a gene. In germline, CDR1 is SGHDT, CDR2 YYEEEE. CDR3 nucleotide sequence: TGTGCCAGCCGCCCCCTAGGGGCGGGAGCGAACACCGGGGAGCTGTTTTTT. It codes for CASRPLGAGANTGELFF.

The genes are TRBV28 and TRBJ1-5; D is perhaps TRBD1 (6 bases). The CDR3 runs 18 residues. The germline V and J ends were trimmed by 6 bases and 0 bases, with 21 bases remaining between them. CDR1 and CDR2 (germline): MDHEN, SYDVKM. CDR3 bases: TGTGCCAGCAGACAGATTGGGACAAGAAGGGATAGCAATCAGCCCCAGCATTTT. This translates into CASRQIGTRRDSNQPQHF.

J is TRBJ2-1 and V is TRBV28, with a weak D call TRBD1 (5 bases). The V and J ends lost 4 bases and 3 bases respectively, with 19 bases between them. This CDR3 contains 17 residues. CDR1 MDHEN and CDR2 SYDVKM come from the germline V gene. CDR3 DNA: TGTGCCAGCAGTTCCAAATACCGACAGAAGCGCTACAATGAGCAGTTCTTC. It codes for CASSSKYRQKRYNEQFF.

The chain is built from TRBV10-1 and TRBJ2-7, with 9 bases identical to TRBD1. This CDR3 spans 14 amino acids. Unmatched junction bases numbered 7, after V lost 3 bases and J lost 7 bases. Germline V lookup: CDR1 WNHNN, CDR2 SYGVQD (reference sequence). CDR3 loop: CASSDPGQGREQYF. In DNA, the CDR3 is TGCGCCAGCAGTGACCCGGGACAGGGCAGGGAGCAGTACTTC.

This chain joins TRBV19 and TRBJ1-3; D remains unclear. Germline V gene data show CDR1 as LNHDA and CDR2 as SQIVND (reference sequence). The CDR3 extends over 15 amino acids. V gave up 6 bases and J gave up 0 bases, with 12 bases separating them. CDR3 coding DNA: TGTGCCAGTAGGACGGACGGAGACTCTGGAAACACCATATATTTT. Translating it yields CASRTDGDSGNTIYF. Based on the CDR3 plus reference TRBV19 and TRBJ1-3, the full variable domain is DGGITQSPKYLFRKEGQNVTLSCEQNLNHDAMYWYRQDPGQGLRLIYYSQIVNDFQKGDIAEGYSVSREKKESFPLTVTSAQKNPTAFYLCASRTDGDSGNTIYFGEGSWLTVV.

This chain links TRBV6-5 with TRBJ2-7, with TRBD2 as a possible D gene (6 bases). The CDR3 is 13 residues long. Germline lookup yields CDR1 MNHEY and CDR2 SVGAGI. V was cut by 6 bases and J by 3 bases, with 12 bases left in between. This CDR3 reads CASRNDGGYEQYF. CDR3 bases: TGTGCCAGCAGGAATGACGGGGGCTACGAGCAGTACTTC.

The chain combines TRBV7-2 with TRBJ2-3; a possible D gene is TRBD1 (5 bases). The CDR3 extends over 13 amino acids. Per the germline V gene, CDR1 is SGHTA and CDR2 is FQGNSA. V dropped 3 bases and J dropped 8 bases, with 12 bases sitting between them. CDR3 protein: CASSLQQGVTQYF. The CDR3 nucleotides read TGTGCCAGCAGCTTGCAGCAGGGCGTTACGCAGTATTTT.

The chain has TRBV7-8 and TRBJ1-2, with a possible D match to TRBD1 (5 bases). CDR3 length equals 12 residues. Germline CDR1 SGHVS, CDR2 FQNEAQ. V dropped 5 bases and J dropped 8 bases, with 12 bases sitting between them. CDR3 sequence reads: CASSLGGNGYTF. CDR3 sequence (DNA): TGTGCCAGCAGCCTCGGGGGGAACGGCTACACCTTC.